A single sample is the source of the 29 T cell receptor beta chains below, sequenced in a study of T cell changes during pregnancy in multiple sclerosis. This table comes from immunoSEQ multiplex PCR, and its TCRdb copy is limited to in-frame clones, with some not included. Of some 42,000 clones listed, 70% to 90% were seen once; the top ten hold 0.9%. The sample was CD4+ T cells from peripheral blood mononuclear cells, taken after pregnancy. The receptors stem from a female donor with multiple sclerosis, enrolled in a pregnancy study.

The DNA of the CDR3 is TGTGCCAGTAGTATTCCCGGACTCTCCAATGAGCAGTTCTTC. This codes for CASSIPGLSNEQFF. The chain employs TRBV19 and TRBJ2-1, with D possibly TRBD2 on 5 matching bases. CDR1 and CDR2 from the germline V gene are LNHDA and SQIVND (reference sequence). The CDR3 has 14 residues. Deletions cut 3 bases from V and 6 bases from J, with 12 bases between.

A few counts support this clone. V and J are TRBV2 and TRBJ1-2; D call uncertain. Trimming shortened V by 4 bases and J by 4 bases, and 7 bases separated the two germline ends. CDR1 SNHLY and CDR2 FYNNEI come from the germline V gene. The CDR3 runs 12 residues. The CDR3 sequence is CASSGYGYGYTF. The CDR3 DNA reads TGTGCCAGCAGTGGCTATGGCTATGGCTACACCTTC.

The chain links TRBV9 to TRBJ2-1; D remains unclear. The germline gives CDR1 SGDLS, CDR2 YYNGEE. The CDR3 has 16 residues. V was trimmed by 4 bases and J by 1 base, leaving 15 bases between them. CDR3 DNA sequence: TGTGCCAGCAGCCTAACGACTCAAAATTCCTACAATGAGCAGTTCTTC. Encoded protein: CASSLTTQNSYNEQFF. Based on the CDR3 plus reference TRBV9 and TRBJ2-1, the full variable domain is DSGVTQTPKHLITATGQRVTLRCSPRSGDLSVYWYQQSLDQGLQFLIQYYNGEERAKGNILERFSAQQFPDLHSELNLSSLELGDSALYFCASSLTTQNSYNEQFFGPGTRLTVL.

CDR3: CASSQELSTDTQYF. Written as DNA, the CDR3 is TGTGCCAGCAGCCAAGAACTTAGCACAGATACGCAGTATTTT. This rearrangement joins TRBV4-2 to TRBJ2-3; no definite D call. Looked up from germline, CDR1 is LGHNA and CDR2 is YNFKEQ. The CDR3 extends over 14 amino acids. Trimming removed 0 bases at V and 0 bases at J, with 4 bases between.

V and J are TRBV19 and TRBJ1-1; the D is unclear. The CDR3 spans 17 residues. Germline loops: CDR1 LNHDA, CDR2 SQIVND (reference sequence). The ends were cut back, 3 bases at V and 1 base at J, with 18 bases in the middle. Here the CDR3 DNA reads TGTGCCAGTAGTATGCTACTAGCCTCCAACACGAACACTGAAGCTTTCTTT. Protein: CASSMLLASNTNTEAFF.

This clone was counted once. The CDR3 sequence: CASSVIGRNSPLHF. CDR3 coding DNA: TGTGCCAGCAGCGTAATTGGGAGGAATTCACCCCTCCACTTT. The chain carries TRBV9 and TRBJ1-6; no definite D call. Germline-derived CDR1 and CDR2 are SGDLS and YYNGEE. V dropped 1 base and J dropped 7 bases, with 9 bases sitting between them. CDR3 length: 14 residues.

The genes are TRBV5-5 and TRBJ2-1; D is unclear. Germline CDR1 SGHKS, CDR2 YYEKEE (reference sequence). CDR3 length: 12 amino acids. Between the trimmed V and J ends, which lost 4 bases and 6 bases, there was a span of 8 bases. The CDR3 DNA reads TGTGCCAGCAGCCCGTACTCCAATGAGCAGTTCTTC. As protein: CASSPYSNEQFF. The full variable domain, with the rest looked up from reference TRBV5-5 and TRBJ2-1, is DAGVTQSPTHLIKTRGQQVTLRCSPISGHKSVSWYQQVLGQGPQFIFQYYEKEERGRGNFPDRFSARQFPNYSSELNVNALLLGDSALYLCASSPYSNEQFFGPGTRLTVL.

V gene TRBV29-1 combines with J gene TRBJ1-1; tentative D call: TRBD1 (5 bases). V was cut by 3 bases and J by 5 bases, with 13 bases left in between. The CDR3 runs 13 residues. The germline CDR1 and CDR2 sequences are SQVTM and ANQGSEA. CDR3 DNA: TGCAGCGTTGACCCCCAGGGAGGAACTGAAGCTTTCTTT. It encodes CSVDPQGGTEAFF.

V is TRBV23-1 and J is TRBJ1-2; D ambiguous. TRBV23-1 has ORF status, its function being uncertain. V gave up 9 bases and J gave up 1 base, with 15 bases separating them. The CDR3 contains 14 residues. CDR3 nucleotides: TGCGCCAGAACGCTTCTGGGCATTAACTATGGCTACACCTTC. Translation: CARTLLGINYGYTF.

This chain joins TRBV9 and TRBJ2-3, with TRBD2 matching 15 bases. CDR3 size: 20 residues. CDR1 is SGDLS, CDR2 YYNGEE, per germline. With 3 bases clipped from V and 8 bases from J, the junction kept 19 bases outside the gene matches. Here the CDR3 DNA reads TGTGCCAGCAGCGGGAATCCGGGACTAGCGGGGGGCACCAAGGGAGGTACGCAGTATTTT. Amino acids: CASSGNPGLAGGTKGGTQYF.

The rearrangement uses TRBV13 and TRBJ1-2, with D unclear. V was clipped by 2 bases and J by 8 bases, with 9 bases between them. Per the germline V gene, CDR1 is PRHDT and CDR2 is FYEKMQ (reference sequence). This CDR3 has 12 residues. The CDR3 DNA follows: TGTGCCAGCAGCTTATCGTGGGAGGGCTACACCTTC. Its protein is CASSLSWEGYTF.

This clone appeared once. This sequence joins TRBV27 and TRBJ2-7; 10 bases agree with TRBD1. Germline assignment: CDR1 MNHEY and CDR2 SMNVEV (reference sequence). The CDR3 length is 15 residues. The V and J ends lost 1 base and 2 bases, in that order; junction bases with no gene match: 2. The CDR3 loop reads CASSLWGTGAYEQYF. In nucleotides, the CDR3 is TGTGCCAGCAGTTTATGGGGGACAGGGGCCTACGAGCAGTACTTC.

This chain connects TRBV19 to TRBJ1-5; tentatively, D is TRBD1 (6 bases). Trimming removed 6 bases at V and 4 bases at J, with 13 bases between. The germline V gene has CDR1 LNHDA and CDR2 SQIVND (reference sequence). This CDR3 has 14 residues. DNA of the CDR3: TGTGCCAGTAGCCCCCTCAGGGGAAATCAGCCCCAGCATTTT. Translation gives CASSPLRGNQPQHF.

This clone has a handful of counts. V gene TRBV6-1 combines with J gene TRBJ1-2, with 8 bases matching TRBD1. From germline, CDR1 is MNHNS and CDR2 SASEGT. The CDR3 contains 15 residues. The ends lost 10 bases at V and 0 bases at J; junction bases unmatched: 10. Written as DNA, the CDR3 is TGTGCCACAGGAGATACAGGGGGAGCTAACTATGGCTACACCTTC. This sequence encodes CATGDTGGANYGYTF.

V and J are TRBV7-9 and TRBJ1-5; D not certain. This CDR3 comprises 13 residues. Germline-derived CDR1 and CDR2 are SEHNR and FQNEAQ (reference sequence). Between the trimmed V and J ends, which lost 2 bases and 7 bases, there was a span of 9 bases. The CDR3 nucleotides read TGTGCCAGCAGCTTAATTGAGGGCCAGCCCCAGCATTTT. As protein: CASSLIEGQPQHF. The full variable domain, its missing parts supplied by reference TRBV7-9 and TRBJ1-5, is DTGVSQNPRHKITKRGQNVTFRCDPISEHNRLYWYRQTLGQGPEFLTYFQNEAQLEKSRLLSDRFSAERPKGSFSTLEIQRTEQGDSAMYLCASSLIEGQPQHFGDGTRLSIL.

The chain uses TRBV2 and TRBJ1-4, with D perhaps TRBD1 (6 bases). The CDR3 has 14 residues. The germline V gene encodes CDR1 SNHLY and CDR2 FYNNEI. V was cut by 4 bases and J by 5 bases, with 11 bases left in between. CDR3 loop: CASSVAGANEKLFF. DNA of the CDR3: TGTGCCAGCAGTGTAGCAGGGGCAAATGAAAAACTGTTTTTT.

The V and J genes are TRBV9 and TRBJ1-1; D is possibly TRBD1 (5 bases). V was shortened by 2 bases and J by 1 base, with 9 bases between the two germline ends. In germline, CDR1 is SGDLS, CDR2 YYNGEE. The CDR3 runs to 14 residues. CDR3 in amino acids: CASSVTTGNTEAFF. DNA for the CDR3: TGTGCCAGCAGCGTCACCACAGGGAACACTGAAGCTTTCTTT.

This chain links TRBV10-3 with TRBJ2-5; TRBD2 matches at 9 bases. This CDR3 is built from 15 residues. From germline, CDR1 is ENHRY and CDR2 SYGVKD. Trimming at V came to 5 bases and at J to 1 base, leaving 5 bases not matched to a gene. CDR3 nucleotides: TGTGCCATCAGTCCCTATAGCGGGGGCCAAGAGACCCAGTACTTC. The encoded protein is CAISPYSGGQETQYF.

V usage is TRBV4-2 and J usage is TRBJ2-5; TRBD2 matches 9 bases. V dropped 0 bases and J dropped 1; count of bases not matched to a gene: 6. The CDR3 sequence is 17 residues long. Looked up from germline, CDR1 is LGHNA and CDR2 is YNFKEQ. CDR3 sequence (DNA): TGTGCCAGCAGCCAAGATTCGCAGCGGGGGGCCCAAGAGACCCAGTACTTC. Translating gives CASSQDSQRGAQETQYF.

This chain links TRBV6-6 with TRBJ1-3, with D perhaps TRBD1 (6 bases). The length of the CDR3 is 16 residues. Deletions cut 6 bases from V and 0 bases from J, with 15 bases between. Germline values: CDR1 MNHNY, CDR2 SVGAGI (reference sequence). The CDR3: CASRRDGTLSGNTIYF. The CDR3 DNA reads TGTGCCAGCAGACGTGACGGGACACTCTCTGGAAACACCATATATTTT.

This sequence joins TRBV6-4 and TRBJ2-4, with TRBD2 matching 10 bases. Germline CDR1 and CDR2: MRHNA and SNTAGT. CDR3 length equals 20 residues. V dropped 0 bases and J dropped 0; count of bases not matched to a gene: 11. DNA of the CDR3: TGTGCCAGCAGTGACTCGAGCCTAGCGGGGGCCGGGGTAGCCAAAAACATTCAGTACTTC. Translated: CASSDSSLAGAGVAKNIQYF.

The J gene is TRBJ2-3, the V gene TRBV29-1; 10 bases fit TRBD1. This CDR3 is 14 amino acids long. In germline, CDR1 is SQVTM, CDR2 ANQGSEA. Trimming at V came to 7 bases and at J to 4 bases, leaving 8 bases not matched to a gene. CDR3 residues: CSAEGGTGADTQYF. CDR3 sequence (DNA): TGCAGCGCCGAAGGCGGGACAGGGGCAGATACGCAGTATTTT.

The rearrangement joins TRBV7-3 to TRBJ2-2; 9 bases are a match to TRBD2. Germline CDR1 reads SGHTA; CDR2 reads FQGTGA. V dropped 5 bases and J dropped 1; count of bases not matched to a gene: 5. CDR3 size: 16 residues. CDR3 region: CASSPQAGGNTGELFF. The CDR3 DNA reads as TGTGCCAGCAGCCCACAAGCGGGGGGGAACACCGGGGAGCTGTTTTTT.

This clone was detected only a few times. This chain links TRBV7-9 with TRBJ1-4, with D possibly matching TRBD1 (5 bases). The CDR3 runs 15 residues. V dropped 5 bases and J dropped 7 bases, with 17 bases sitting between them. The germline V gene encodes CDR1 SEHNR and CDR2 FQNEAQ (reference sequence). As DNA, the CDR3 is TGTGCCAGCAGCCCTCAGGGACGAGCGGGTGAAAAACTGTTTTTT. Its translation is CASSPQGRAGEKLFF.

This chain links TRBV14 with TRBJ1-6; a possible D gene is TRBD1 (6 bases). Looked up from germline, CDR1 is SGHDN and CDR2 is FVKESK. The V end was cut by 3 bases, the J end by 9 bases, with 12 bases between. This CDR3 spans 14 amino acids. CDR3 sequence (DNA): TGTGCCAGCAGCCAGGGGAACAGGGCTTCACCCCTCCACTTT. Residues: CASSQGNRASPLHF.

The chain recombines TRBV21-1 with TRBJ2-1; TRBD1, as called in the table, went unchecked against the DNA. TRBV21-1 is flagged as a pseudogene. The CDR3 length is 15 residues. CDR3 loop: CASRLAGLTYNEQFF. In nucleotides, the CDR3 is TGTGCCAGCAGATTGGCAGGGTTAACCTACAATGAGCAGTTCTTC.

V is TRBV4-2 and J is TRBJ1-1, with TRBD1 as a possible D gene (5 bases). The germline gives CDR1 LGHNA, CDR2 YNFKEQ. The CDR3 runs to 13 residues. V lost 5 bases and J 6 bases, leaving 13 bases between the germline ends. The CDR3, as DNA: TGTGCCAGCAGCTCCTGGCGGGGGGCTGAAGCTTTCTTT. Translation gives CASSSWRGAEAFF.

This chain connects TRBV5-1 to TRBJ2-5; 16 bases line up with TRBD2. The CDR3 covers 18 residues. V lost 3 bases, J lost 1 base, and 6 bases stayed unmatched. Germline-derived CDR1 and CDR2 are SGHRS and YFSETQ. This CDR3 is CASSWGLAGGPRQETQYF. As DNA, the CDR3 is TGCGCCAGCAGCTGGGGACTAGCGGGGGGGCCGCGCCAAGAGACCCAGTACTTC.

V and J are TRBV5-4 and TRBJ1-2; 7 bases are a match to TRBD1. J lost 1 base, V lost 4 bases, and 4 bases had no gene match. Germline values: CDR1 SGHNT, CDR2 YYREEE (reference sequence). This CDR3 region has 14 residues. CDR3 coding DNA: TGTGCCAGCAGCCAGGGACAGATTAACTATGGCTACACCTTC. This translates into CASSQGQINYGYTF.